This T cell receptor (beta chain) is drawn from a study of blood T cell repertoires in COVID-19. J gave up 0 bases and V 3 bases, and 7 bases lay outside the gene matches. CDR3 length: 18 amino acids. CDR1 is SGHAT, CDR2 FQNNGV, per germline. The repertoire was sequenced with immunoSEQ multiplex PCR; TCRdb's copy has only in-frame clones and lacks some. The sample carries roughly 290,000 clones, about 80% recorded once. Specimen: peripheral blood. The receptor's source is a person between 65 and 80 years old with COVID-19, enrolled during active disease. V and J are TRBV11-2 and TRBJ2-3; 12 bases fit TRBD2. The CDR3 DNA reads TGTGCCAGCAGCTTGGGGGCTAGCGGGGGGGCTAGCACAGATACGCAGTATTTT. It translates to CASSLGASGGASTDTQYF.